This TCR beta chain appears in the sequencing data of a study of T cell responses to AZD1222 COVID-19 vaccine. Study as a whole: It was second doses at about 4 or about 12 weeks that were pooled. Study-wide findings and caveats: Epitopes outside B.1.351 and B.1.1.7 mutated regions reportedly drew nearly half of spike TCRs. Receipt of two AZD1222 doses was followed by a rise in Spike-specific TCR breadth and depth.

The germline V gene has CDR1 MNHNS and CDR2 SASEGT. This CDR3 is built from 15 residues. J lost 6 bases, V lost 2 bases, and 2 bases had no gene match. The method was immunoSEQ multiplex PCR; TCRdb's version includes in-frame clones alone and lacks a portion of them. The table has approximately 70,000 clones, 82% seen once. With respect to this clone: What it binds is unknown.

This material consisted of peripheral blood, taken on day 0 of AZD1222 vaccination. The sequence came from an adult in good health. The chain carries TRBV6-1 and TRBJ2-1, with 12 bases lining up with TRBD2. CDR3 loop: CASSEMTSGGNEQFF. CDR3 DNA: TGTGCCAGCAGTGAAATGACTAGCGGGGGCAATGAGCAGTTCTTC.